The rows below give T cell receptor beta chains drawn from one sample of a study of monozygotic twins with inflammatory bowel disease. TCRdb re-called the 5' RACE reads; one entry per CDR3 protein, DNA not given. The listing records under 350,000 distinct CDR3 sequences. The source material was blood. The receptor source for this set is a human donor with ulcerative colitis or Crohn's disease, or a healthy co-twin of an affected twin (not recorded which). The CDR3 runs from the conserved cysteine through the conserved F or W.

V gene: TRBV7-2
J gene: TRBJ2-1
CDR3 protein: CASSLVEGEQFF

V gene: TRBV20-1
J gene: TRBJ1-1
CDR3 protein: CSARVVGAEAFF

V gene: TRBV5-1
J gene: TRBJ2-1
CDR3 protein: CASSLMQDRREKQFF

V gene: TRBV7-4
J gene: TRBJ1-2
CDR3 protein: CASRPGTGAGYTF

V gene: TRBV5-6
J gene: TRBJ1-2
CDR3 protein: CASSLVGFFGYTF

V gene: TRBV12-3/TRBV12-4
J gene: TRBJ2-7
CDR3 protein: CASSFPGQGIYEQYF

V gene: TRBV10-3
J gene: TRBJ2-3
CDR3 protein: CAIRKAGGSTDTQYF

V gene: TRBV3-1
J gene: TRBJ2-1
CDR3 protein: CASSQAGRYRVVGNEQFF

V gene: TRBV3-1
J gene: TRBJ1-6
CDR3 protein: CASSQGRGYNSPLHF

V gene: TRBV28
J gene: TRBJ2-1
CDR3 protein: CASRTGTSINEQFF

V gene: TRBV6-2/TRBV6-3
J gene: TRBJ1-5
CDR3 protein: CASTRGGYQPQHF

V gene: TRBV20-1
J gene: TRBJ2-1
CDR3 protein: CSAKTYNEQFF

V gene: TRBV6-5
J gene: TRBJ1-6
CDR3 protein: CASSYRARPSSYNSPLHF

V gene: TRBV4-3
J gene: TRBJ1-1
CDR3 protein: CASSQDRGQLAFF

V gene: TRBV29-1
J gene: TRBJ2-1
CDR3 protein: CSVAPGPRNEQFF

V gene: TRBV7-9
J gene: TRBJ2-3
CDR3 protein: CASKAGLSTDTQYF

V gene: TRBV20-1
J gene: TRBJ1-6
CDR3 protein: CSAPRDTTTYNSPLHF

V gene: TRBV12-3/TRBV12-4
J gene: TRBJ2-2
CDR3 protein: CASSADSPNTGELFF

V gene: TRBV25-1
J gene: TRBJ2-7
CDR3 protein: CASSELDWAEQYF

V gene: TRBV20-1
J gene: TRBJ2-1
CDR3 protein: CSARPPGRRHNEQFF

V gene: TRBV12-3/TRBV12-4
J gene: TRBJ2-1
CDR3 protein: CASSLVRQSMGQFF

V gene: TRBV23-1
J gene: TRBJ2-1
CDR3 protein: CASSPPRGVYNEQFF

V gene: TRBV11-1
J gene: TRBJ2-1
CDR3 protein: CASSSRTSGRSPYNEQFF

V gene: TRBV19
J gene: TRBJ1-5
CDR3 protein: CASSDDGTAHQPQHF

V gene: TRBV4-3
J gene: TRBJ2-1
CDR3 protein: CASSHLGGNNEQFF

V gene: TRBV30
J gene: TRBJ2-7
CDR3 protein: CASAPRGREQYF

V gene: TRBV30
J gene: TRBJ2-7
CDR3 protein: CATSGTEMSYEQYF

V gene: TRBV5-1
J gene: TRBJ1-6
CDR3 protein: CASSLEVTSPLHF

V gene: TRBV20-1
J gene: TRBJ2-7
CDR3 protein: CSYMREGGLYEEQYF

V gene: TRBV29-1
J gene: TRBJ1-2
CDR3 protein: CSKTGYYGYTF

V gene: TRBV7-2
J gene: TRBJ2-5
CDR3 protein: CASSLAGAGETQYF

V gene: TRBV9
J gene: TRBJ2-2
CDR3 protein: CASSVAFRTGNLGTGELFF

V gene: TRBV20-1
J gene: TRBJ1-4
CDR3 protein: CSARVGAREKLFF

V gene: TRBV7-2
J gene: TRBJ2-5
CDR3 protein: CASSLLSGGPQETQYF

V gene: TRBV27
J gene: TRBJ2-1
CDR3 protein: CASSKTGTSGREQFF

V gene: TRBV5-1
J gene: TRBJ2-1
CDR3 protein: CASRSVAGQNEQFF

V gene: TRBV4-2
J gene: TRBJ2-1
CDR3 protein: CASSLNPGTEYNEQFF

V gene: TRBV23-1
J gene: TRBJ1-1
CDR3 protein: CASIQGVTNTEAFF

V gene: TRBV23-1
J gene: TRBJ2-1
CDR3 protein: CASSQRLPGNSYNEQFF

V gene: TRBV6-5
J gene: TRBJ2-2
CDR3 protein: CASSYPGGQGGPGELFF

V gene: TRBV7-8
J gene: TRBJ2-2
CDR3 protein: CASSWGLVTAGELFF